The source of this TCR beta chain is a study of PD-1 blockade in classical Hodgkin lymphoma. Losses at the gene ends were 4 bases for V and 3 bases for J; bases not matched to a gene: 11. The germline gives CDR1 MDHEN, CDR2 SYDVKM. CDR3 length: 16 residues. Worth noting for this clone: Its specificity is unknown.

The time point denotes: newly diagnosed, previously untreated cHL patient sample. Investigators isolated CD4+ T cells from thawed PBMCs through magnetic negative selection. Comparison PBMCs came from previously untreated, newly diagnosed classical Hodgkin lymphoma patients. Study findings and constraints: Possible causes of repertoire differences, disease activity or prior therapy, remain undefined.

TCRdb's copy holds only in-frame clones and misses some; the assay was immunoSEQ multiplex PCR. Among over 25,000 clones listed, roughly nine tenths were seen once. The sequenced material came from CD4+ T cells from blood. The chain couples TRBV28 to TRBJ2-7; 8 bases align to TRBD1. The receptor comes from a human donor with classical Hodgkin lymphoma. CDR3 amino acids: CASSSAAGGRGYEQYF. Written as DNA, the CDR3 is TGTGCCAGCAGTTCCGCGGCAGGGGGCCGTGGCTACGAGCAGTACTTC.